These T cell receptor beta chains were read from a single sample in a study of T cell repertoires in cytomegalovirus infection. TCRdb processed the reads anew with MiXCR; each CDR3 protein has one entry. This sample has under 450,000 distinct CDR3 sequences; about 32% occur once, and the top ten carry about 14%. These receptors have no known antigen. This material consisted of cultured PBMCs, taken from culture after CMV antigen stimulation. These receptors were collected from a human donor in good health (CMV status not recorded). Some clones in this sample may be carry-over from other donors' samples. Each CDR3 is given with its conserved first and last residue. The D gene is left open where the match is weak. Clone size is stated in some rows and not others, as once, few, many or a class when expanded.

d_call: .
clone_size: few
v_call: TRBV20-1
j_call: TRBJ2-3
cdr3_aa: CSAGGTGGTDTQYF
cdr3_nt: TGCAGTGCGGGAGGTACGGGGGGCACAGATACGCAGTATTTT

d_call: .
clone_size: few
v_call: TRBV2
j_call: TRBJ2-1
cdr3_aa: CASGAFRGREQFF
cdr3_nt: TGTGCCAGCGGTGCCTTCAGAGGTCGTGAGCAGTTCTTC

d_call: .
clone_size: .
v_call: TRBV20-1
j_call: TRBJ2-3
cdr3_aa: CSARRYTQYF
cdr3_nt: TGCAGTGCTAGGCGTTATACGCAGTATTTT

d_call: TRBD1
clone_size: .
v_call: TRBV28
j_call: TRBJ2-7
cdr3_aa: CAGSFHRGLNMDEQYF
cdr3_nt: TGTGCCGGCAGTTTCCACAGGGGGCTTAATATGGACGAGCAGTACTTC

d_call: TRBD2
clone_size: many
v_call: TRBV7-2
j_call: TRBJ2-7
cdr3_aa: CASSLGGLAGYYEQYF
cdr3_nt: TGTGCCAGCAGCTTAGGAGGTCTAGCGGGCTACTACGAGCAGTACTTC

d_call: .
clone_size: .
v_call: TRBV28
j_call: TRBJ1-1
cdr3_aa: CATGELNTEAFF
cdr3_nt: TGTGCCACGGGGGAGTTAAACACTGAAGCTTTCTTT

d_call: TRBD2
clone_size: .
v_call: TRBV29-1
j_call: TRBJ2-7
cdr3_aa: CSVGGGISYEQYF
cdr3_nt: TGCAGCGTTGGGGGGGGGATCTCCTACGAGCAGTACTTC

d_call: .
clone_size: .
v_call: TRBV12-3/TRBV12-4
j_call: TRBJ1-1
cdr3_aa: CASSLRNGLGNTEAFF
cdr3_nt: TGTGCCAGCAGTTTGAGGAATGGGTTGGGGAACACTGAAGCTTTCTTT

d_call: TRBD1
clone_size: .
v_call: TRBV27
j_call: TRBJ1-5
cdr3_aa: CASSFTGGGDQPQHF
cdr3_nt: TGTGCCAGCAGCTTTACAGGGGGCGGCGATCAGCCCCAGCATTTT

d_call: .
clone_size: .
v_call: TRBV7-9
j_call: TRBJ1-2
cdr3_aa: CASASTANYGYTF
cdr3_nt: TGTGCCAGCGCGAGCACCGCTAACTATGGCTACACCTTC

d_call: TRBD2
clone_size: .
v_call: TRBV5-4
j_call: TRBJ2-1
cdr3_aa: CASSLGLAGGYNEQFF
cdr3_nt: TGTGCCAGCAGCTTGGGACTAGCGGGAGGCTACAATGAGCAGTTCTTC

d_call: TRBD1
clone_size: .
v_call: TRBV6-4
j_call: TRBJ1-2
cdr3_aa: CASSDSTGGGYTF
cdr3_nt: TGTGCCAGCAGTGACTCGACAGGGGGCGGCTACACCTTC

d_call: .
clone_size: .
v_call: TRBV28
j_call: TRBJ2-3
cdr3_aa: CASGRGRTDTQYF
cdr3_nt: TGTGCCAGCGGGAGAGGGAGGACAGATACGCAGTATTTT

d_call: .
clone_size: .
v_call: TRBV4-1
j_call: TRBJ2-3
cdr3_aa: CASSPRDSDDTQYF
cdr3_nt: TGCGCCAGCAGCCCCCGGGACTCCGATGATACGCAGTATTTT

d_call: TRBD1
clone_size: .
v_call: TRBV6-5
j_call: TRBJ2-7
cdr3_aa: CASSYAGQGVAYEQYF
cdr3_nt: TGTGCCAGCAGTTACGCCGGACAGGGGGTCGCCTACGAGCAGTACTTC

d_call: TRBD2
clone_size: .
v_call: TRBV7-7
j_call: TRBJ2-3
cdr3_aa: CASSPILAGGITDTQYF
cdr3_nt: TGTGCCAGCAGCCCCATACTAGCGGGAGGTATCACAGATACGCAGTATTTT

d_call: TRBD1
clone_size: .
v_call: TRBV6-5
j_call: TRBJ2-3
cdr3_aa: CASKNRGLSTDTQYF
cdr3_nt: TGTGCCAGCAAAAACAGGGGGCTCAGCACAGATACGCAGTATTTT

d_call: .
clone_size: .
v_call: TRBV20-1
j_call: TRBJ2-1
cdr3_aa: CSARNTHGSGPSYNEQFF
cdr3_nt: TGCAGTGCTAGAAATACTCACGGGAGCGGGCCCTCCTACAATGAGCAGTTCTTC

d_call: .
clone_size: many
v_call: TRBV10-3
j_call: TRBJ2-2
cdr3_aa: CAISESARNTGELFF
cdr3_nt: TGTGCCATCAGTGAGTCGGCCAGGAACACCGGGGAGCTGTTTTTT

d_call: .
clone_size: once
v_call: TRBV2
j_call: TRBJ2-7
cdr3_aa: CASSEARGGTYF
cdr3_nt: TGTGCCAGCAGTGAAGCGCGCGGCGGGACATACTTC

d_call: .
clone_size: once
v_call: TRBV7-4
j_call: TRBJ2-5
cdr3_aa: CASSPRGQQETQYF
cdr3_nt: TGTGCCAGCAGCCCCAGGGGACAACAAGAGACCCAGTACTTC

d_call: .
clone_size: .
v_call: TRBV20-1
j_call: TRBJ2-1
cdr3_aa: CSFPAWSEQFF
cdr3_nt: TGCTCTTTCCCAGCTTGGAGTGAGCAGTTCTTC

d_call: .
clone_size: once
v_call: TRBV3-1
j_call: TRBJ2-3
cdr3_aa: CASSQGRDTDTQYF
cdr3_nt: TGTGCCAGCAGCCAAGGCAGGGATACAGATACGCAGTATTTT

d_call: .
clone_size: many
v_call: TRBV7-8
j_call: TRBJ1-1
cdr3_aa: CASSLGGVMNTEAFF
cdr3_nt: TGTGCCAGCAGCTTAGGCGGAGTGATGAACACTGAAGCTTTCTTT

d_call: TRBD2
clone_size: once
v_call: TRBV20-1
j_call: TRBJ2-3
cdr3_aa: CSATGSGSGSTDTQYF
cdr3_nt: TGCAGTGCTACGGGTAGCGGGAGCGGTAGCACAGATACGCAGTATTTT

d_call: TRBD1
clone_size: few
v_call: TRBV27
j_call: TRBJ2-1
cdr3_aa: CASSPETGIRNEQFF
cdr3_nt: TGTGCCAGCAGTCCCGAGACAGGGATTCGAAATGAGCAGTTCTTC

d_call: .
clone_size: .
v_call: TRBV10-3
j_call: TRBJ2-1
cdr3_aa: CAITLPNSDEQFF
cdr3_nt: TGTGCCATCACCCTTCCCAACTCCGATGAGCAGTTCTTC

d_call: .
clone_size: .
v_call: TRBV7-6
j_call: TRBJ1-1
cdr3_aa: CASSSPAGAGTEAFF
cdr3_nt: TGTGCCAGCAGCTCGCCCGCGGGGGCAGGCACTGAAGCTTTCTTT

d_call: .
clone_size: .
v_call: TRBV12-3/TRBV12-4
j_call: TRBJ2-3
cdr3_aa: CASSRDKETDTQYF
cdr3_nt: TGTGCCAGCAGCCGGGACAAGGAAACAGATACGCAGTATTTT

d_call: .
clone_size: .
v_call: TRBV7-4
j_call: TRBJ1-1
cdr3_aa: CASSLDVTEAFF
cdr3_nt: TGTGCCAGCAGCTTGGACGTCACTGAAGCTTTCTTT

d_call: .
clone_size: few
v_call: TRBV4-1
j_call: TRBJ1-4
cdr3_aa: CASSQVREKLFF
cdr3_nt: TGCGCCAGCAGCCAAGTCCGGGAAAAACTGTTTTTT

d_call: TRBD2
clone_size: few
v_call: TRBV6-2/TRBV6-3
j_call: TRBJ2-1
cdr3_aa: CASCIPSGSYNEQFF
cdr3_nt: TGTGCCAGCTGCATCCCTAGCGGGAGTTACAATGAGCAGTTCTTC

d_call: TRBD2
clone_size: .
v_call: TRBV7-3
j_call: TRBJ2-1
cdr3_aa: CASRLAGGPDYNEQFF
cdr3_nt: TGTGCCAGCAGGCTAGCGGGAGGTCCCGACTACAATGAGCAGTTCTTC

d_call: TRBD2
clone_size: few
v_call: TRBV6-1
j_call: TRBJ2-3
cdr3_aa: CASRRALAGDDTQYF
cdr3_nt: TGTGCCAGCAGAAGAGCACTAGCGGGAGACGATACGCAGTATTTT

d_call: TRBD2
clone_size: few
v_call: TRBV2
j_call: TRBJ2-7
cdr3_aa: CASRDLAGSYSYEQYF
cdr3_nt: TGTGCCAGCAGAGATTTAGCGGGATCCTACTCCTACGAGCAGTACTTC

d_call: .
clone_size: many
v_call: TRBV6-1
j_call: TRBJ2-3
cdr3_aa: CASTRWEPSTDTQYF
cdr3_nt: TGTGCCAGCACCCGCTGGGAGCCTAGCACAGATACGCAGTATTTT

d_call: .
clone_size: many
v_call: TRBV7-2
j_call: TRBJ2-5
cdr3_aa: CASSLTLATETQYF
cdr3_nt: TGTGCCAGCAGCTTAACCCTAGCTACGGAGACCCAGTACTTC